This T cell receptor (beta chain) was recorded in a study of vaccination and CD4 T cells after COVID-19. Note on this clonotype: Its antigen is undetermined.

Trimming cost V 5 bases and J 0 bases; bases outside gene matches: 15. CDR3 length equals 19 residues. Looked up from germline, CDR1 is MNHNS and CDR2 is SASEGT. As to treatment: approximately 9-day PBMC culture with coronavirus spike peptide pools or control peptides (ViraFEST assay). An Oncomine TCR Beta short-read assay was used to sequence the DNA from cultured CD4+ T cells. One entry per CDR3 protein, called by TCRdb with MiXCR from the PCR reads. The sample includes fewer than 20,000 distinct CDR3 sequences, 40% to 65% of them seen just once. The TCR originated in a human donor who had recovered from COVID-19. This rearrangement joins TRBV6-1 to TRBJ1-5, with TRBD1 matching 8 bases. The sample consisted of CD4+ T cells from blood, cultured in vitro, taken before SARS-CoV-2 vaccination. CDR3 DNA: TGTGCCAGCAGTCCCAGAAAGACAGGGGATGTCTCTAGCAATCAGCCCCAGCATTTT. It specifies CASSPRKTGDVSSNQPQHF.